Following are 19 T cell receptor beta chains from one sample sequenced in a study of blood T cells in healthy people across ages. A second PCR, run for roughly 7 to 11 cycles, used a sample-barcoded 5' primer plus a J-beta primer mix. MiXCR, run by TCRdb on the 5' RACE reads, gives a single entry per CDR3 protein. The sample gives hundreds of thousands of distinct CDR3 sequences, 40% to 45% of which show up once; 25% to 35% is in the top ten. Sequencing was done on a sample of blood. Source of these receptors: a man aged 80 or over in good health.

This clonotype was seen only a few times. V and J are TRBV7-9 and TRBJ2-5, with TRBD2 matching over 10 bases. This CDR3 has 16 amino acids. V lost 6 bases to trimming and J lost 5 bases; unmatched junction nucleotides: 12. Germline CDR1 is SEHNR and CDR2 is FQNEAQ (reference sequence). The chain's CDR3 is CASRDGTSEIRETQYF. In DNA form, the CDR3 reads TGTGCCAGCAGAGACGGGACTAGCGAAATCAGGGAGACCCAGTACTTC. The entire variable domain, with the rest obtained from reference TRBV7-9 and TRBJ2-5, is as follows: DTGVSQNPRHKITKRGQNVTFRCDPISEHNRLYWYRQTLGQGPEFLTYFQNEAQLEKSRLLSDRFSAERPKGSFSTLEIQRTEQGDSAMYLCASRDGTSEIRETQYFGPGTRLLVL.

A few counts support this clonotype. The chain links TRBV20-1 to TRBJ2-1, with a weak D call TRBD2 (6 bases). In germline, CDR1 is DFQATT, CDR2 SNEGSKA (reference sequence). Trimming took 4 bases from V and 7 from J, leaving 20 bases between them. The CDR3 contains 15 residues. This CDR3 is CSATLSGEVWNEQFF. For the CDR3, the DNA is TGCAGTGCTACTCTTAGCGGCGAGGTGTGGAATGAGCAGTTCTTC.

This rearrangement joins TRBV2 to TRBJ2-5; D may correspond to TRBD1 or TRBD2 (5 bases each). Germline CDR1 reads SNHLY; CDR2 reads FYNNEI. The V end was cut by 4 bases, the J end by 5 bases, with 14 bases between. This CDR3 is built from 14 residues. The CDR3 nucleotides are TGTGCCAGCAGTGTTCACCGTGAGGGGGAGACCCAGTACTTC. Its protein is CASSVHREGETQYF.

The CDR3 loop is CASSHRSGTLQETQYF. The DNA for the CDR3 is TGCGCCAGCAGCCACAGGAGCGGGACTCTACAAGAGACCCAGTACTTC. This chain connects TRBV4-1 to TRBJ2-5; 7 bases agree with TRBD2. Trimming at V came to 3 bases and at J to 2 bases, leaving 9 bases not matched to a gene. CDR1 is MGHRA, CDR2 YSYEKL, per germline. The CDR3 has 16 amino acids.

The chain joins TRBV5-1 to TRBJ2-7, with a possible D match to TRBD1 (6 bases). V shed 2 bases and J shed 10 bases, with 16 bases lying between them. The CDR3 is 13 residues long. Germline V CDR1 and CDR2: SGHRS, YFSETQ. The CDR3 bases are TGCGCCAGCAGCTTAGGTAGGGGGAAAGAACAGTACTTC. This translates into CASSLGRGKEQYF.

This clonotype was detected a few times. The chain employs TRBV3-1 and TRBJ2-7, with 9 nucleotides matching TRBD1. Germline-derived CDR1 and CDR2 are LGHDT and YNNKEL (reference sequence). V lost 0 bases, J lost 5 bases, and 11 bases stayed unmatched. This CDR3 is 17 amino acids long. CDR3 DNA: TGTGCCAGCAGCCAAGACCCTTCGGGACAGGGTTACGACGAGCAGTACTTC. Amino acid sequence: CASSQDPSGQGYDEQYF.

The V call is TRBV6-1, the J call TRBJ2-4; no reliable D call. V shed 2 bases and J shed 0 bases, with 11 bases lying between them. The CDR3 is 16 residues long. Germline V gene lookup returns CDR1 MNHNS and CDR2 SASEGT. The CDR3 DNA reads as TGTGCCAGCAGTGAAAGACAATACCTAGCCAAAAACATTCAGTACTTC. This codes for CASSERQYLAKNIQYF.

This clonotype was counted only a few times. V gene TRBV20-1 combines with J gene TRBJ2-1; tentative D call: TRBD1 (5 bases). The germline V gene encodes CDR1 DFQATT and CDR2 SNEGSKA (reference sequence). Between the trimmed V and J ends, which lost 6 bases and 10 bases, there was a span of 16 bases. The CDR3 consists of 12 residues. The CDR3 nucleotides are TGCAGTGCAGAGAAATCAGGGTTAGAGCAGTTCTTC. Its protein is CSAEKSGLEQFF.

This chain joins TRBV7-2 and TRBJ2-3; D not certain. Germline CDR1 reads SGHTA; CDR2 reads FQGNSA. The length of the CDR3 is 14 residues. V was trimmed by 2 bases and J by 2 bases, leaving 8 bases between them. The CDR3 spells CASSLRPVTDTQYF. CDR3 nucleotides: TGTGCCAGCAGCTTAAGGCCAGTCACAGATACGCAGTATTTT.

This chain joins TRBV12-3 or TRBV12-4 and TRBJ2-1; 12 nucleotides agree with TRBD2. CDR3 length equals 16 residues. J gave up 1 base and V 7 bases, and 5 bases lay outside the gene matches. Here the CDR3 reads CASKALAGGSYNEQFF. The CDR3 nucleotides read TGTGCCAGCAAAGCACTAGCGGGGGGTTCCTACAATGAGCAGTTCTTC.

The V call is TRBV5-1, the J call TRBJ2-1; 14 nucleotides line up with TRBD2. Germline CDR1 reads SGHRS; CDR2 reads YFSETQ. This CDR3 spans 19 amino acids. Losses at the gene ends were 2 bases for V and 1 base for J; bases not matched to a gene: 8. This chain's CDR3 is CASSLLGTSGSMSYNEQFF. CDR3 bases: TGCGCCAGCAGCTTATTGGGGACTAGCGGGAGTATGTCCTACAATGAGCAGTTCTTC.

The rearrangement links TRBV24-1 to TRBJ1-5; 9 bases match TRBD1. This CDR3 has 15 residues. Germline assignment: CDR1 KGHDR and CDR2 SFDVKD. V lost 5 bases to trimming and J lost 7 bases; unmatched junction nucleotides: 8. The CDR3 nucleotides are TGTGCCACCAGTGGAATGGGACAGGGATCGCAGCCCCAGCATTTT. Its protein product is CATSGMGQGSQPQHF.

This clonotype was observed many times. The rearrangement uses TRBV20-1 and TRBJ2-7; D remains ambiguous. The V and J ends lost 5 bases and 0 bases respectively, with 8 bases between them. Germline values: CDR1 DFQATT, CDR2 SNEGSKA (reference sequence). The CDR3 runs to 12 residues. CDR3 in amino acids: CSAPDNSYEQYF. CDR3 nucleotide sequence: TGCAGTGCTCCTGACAACTCCTACGAGCAGTACTTC.

This clonotype was seen only a few times. This chain links TRBV15 with TRBJ2-3; maybe TRBD2 (6 bases). The V end was cut by 0 bases, the J end by 4 bases, with 8 bases between. This CDR3 is built from 14 residues. CDR1 is LNHNV and CDR2 is YYDKDF in the germline V gene (reference sequence). CDR3 nucleotides: TGTGCCACCAGCAGAGATAGCGGCGCAGATACGCAGTATTTT. Amino acids: CATSRDSGADTQYF.

This clonotype was detected a few times. This rearrangement joins TRBV10-3 to TRBJ1-5; D is undetermined. V lost 10 bases, J lost 1 base, and 14 bases lay in between. This CDR3 comprises 14 residues. CDR1 is ENHRY, CDR2 SYGVKD, per germline. This CDR3 reads CATNPEGSNQPQHF. CDR3 bases: TGTGCCACAAACCCGGAAGGGAGCAATCAGCCCCAGCATTTT.

CDR3 sequence reads: CSAIISRGRRDTQYF. CDR3 in DNA: TGCAGTGCTATAATCTCCCGGGGGAGGAGGGATACGCAGTATTTT. The J gene is TRBJ2-3, the V gene TRBV20-1, with D perhaps TRBD2 (6 bases). V shed 4 bases and J shed 6 bases, with 20 bases lying between them. From germline, CDR1 is DFQATT and CDR2 SNEGSKA (reference sequence). The CDR3 length is 15 residues.

The chain couples TRBV12-5 to TRBJ2-5; 7 bases align to TRBD2. V was clipped by 0 bases and J by 2 bases; unmatched bases: 6. The CDR3 is made up of 16 amino acids. The V gene's germline CDR1 is LGHNT and CDR2 FRNRAP. CDR3 bases: TGTGCTAGTGGTTTGGTACGAACTAGCGTACAAGAGACCCAGTACTTC. This gives the protein CASGLVRTSVQETQYF.

Ten or more counts support this clonotype. The CDR3 here is CASSSHVGGSYNEQFF. CDR3 in DNA: TGCGCCAGCAGCTCCCACGTCGGCGGGAGCTACAATGAGCAGTTCTTC. The rearrangement uses TRBV5-1 and TRBJ2-1; TRBD2 aligns across 7 bases. This CDR3 comprises 16 residues. Trimming at V came to 3 bases and at J to 3 bases, leaving 9 bases not matched to a gene. Germline V gene sequence: CDR1 SGHRS, CDR2 YFSETQ.

This clonotype was counted only a few times. The J gene is TRBJ1-2, the V gene TRBV6-5; no definite D call. CDR1 and CDR2 (germline): MNHEY, SVGAGI. The ends were cut back, 7 bases at V and 8 bases at J, with 17 bases in the middle. The CDR3 is 13 amino acids. The CDR3 DNA sequence: TGTGCCAGCACCGAGGGCCCACCTAGGGGCTACACCTTC. As protein: CASTEGPPRGYTF.